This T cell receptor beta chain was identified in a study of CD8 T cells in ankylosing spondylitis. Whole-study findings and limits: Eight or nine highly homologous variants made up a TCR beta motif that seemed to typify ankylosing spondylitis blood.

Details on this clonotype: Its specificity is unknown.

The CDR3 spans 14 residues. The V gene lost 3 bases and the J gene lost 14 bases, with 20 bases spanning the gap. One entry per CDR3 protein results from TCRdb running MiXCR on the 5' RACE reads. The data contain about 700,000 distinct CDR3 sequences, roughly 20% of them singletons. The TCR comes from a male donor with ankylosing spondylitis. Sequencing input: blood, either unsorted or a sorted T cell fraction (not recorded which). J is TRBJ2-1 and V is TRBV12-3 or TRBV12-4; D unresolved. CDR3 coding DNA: TGTGCCAGCAGTTTGGGCGGCAGCGTCCCTTGGAAGTTCTTC. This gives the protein CASSLGGSVPWKFF.